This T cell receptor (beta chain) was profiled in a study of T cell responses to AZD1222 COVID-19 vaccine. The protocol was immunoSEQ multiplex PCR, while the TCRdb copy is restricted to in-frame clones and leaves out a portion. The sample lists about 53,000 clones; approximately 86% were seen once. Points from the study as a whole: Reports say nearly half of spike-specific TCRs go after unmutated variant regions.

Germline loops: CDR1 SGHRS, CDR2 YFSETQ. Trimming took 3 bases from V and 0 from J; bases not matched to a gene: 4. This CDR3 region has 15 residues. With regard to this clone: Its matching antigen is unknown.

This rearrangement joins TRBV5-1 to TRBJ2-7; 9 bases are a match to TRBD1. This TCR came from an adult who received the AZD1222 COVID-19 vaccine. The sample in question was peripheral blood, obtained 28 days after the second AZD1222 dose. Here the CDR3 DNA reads TGCGCCAGCAGCTCTGGGGACAGGGTCTCCTACGAGCAGTACTTC. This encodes CASSSGDRVSYEQYF.